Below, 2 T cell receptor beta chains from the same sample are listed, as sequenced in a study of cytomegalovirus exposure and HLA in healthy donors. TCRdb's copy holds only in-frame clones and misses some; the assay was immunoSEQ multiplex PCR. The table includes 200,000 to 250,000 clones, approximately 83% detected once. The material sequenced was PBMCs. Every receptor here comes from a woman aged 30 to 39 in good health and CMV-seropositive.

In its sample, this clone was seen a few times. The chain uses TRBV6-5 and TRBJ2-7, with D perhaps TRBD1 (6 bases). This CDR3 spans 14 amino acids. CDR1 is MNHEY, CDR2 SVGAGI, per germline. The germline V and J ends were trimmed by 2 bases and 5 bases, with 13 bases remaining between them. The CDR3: CASSYLDSADEQYF. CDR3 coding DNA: TGTGCCAGCAGTTACCTGGACAGTGCAGACGAGCAGTACTTC.

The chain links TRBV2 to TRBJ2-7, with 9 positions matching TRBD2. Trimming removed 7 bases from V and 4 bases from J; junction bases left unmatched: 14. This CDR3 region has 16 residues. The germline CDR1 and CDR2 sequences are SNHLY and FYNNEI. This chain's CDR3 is CASNQEGSGSKYEQYF. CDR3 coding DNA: TGTGCCAGCAACCAGGAGGGTAGCGGGAGTAAATACGAGCAGTACTTC.